The TCR beta chain under discussion was sequenced for a study of blood T cell repertoires in COVID-19. Looking at the study overall: Samples came from the United States, Italy and Spain, spanning acute and convalescent COVID-19. T cells, B-cell-depleted T cells, or PBMCs provided the cDNA or gDNA that served as material.

Methods used by the authors: Quantification of nucleated cells was approximated via reference gene primer amplification. Libraries were prepared by immunoSEQ multiplex PCR; TCRdb keeps only in-frame clonotypes and omits some of them. The DNA was the basis for D and trimming; V, J and clone size are from that table. The repertoire holds 150,000 to 200,000 clones, about 80% seen once, with about 2.7% in the top ten. The TCR was taken from a human donor with acute or convalescent COVID-19. The donor label of this sample is uncertain. Specimen: peripheral blood.

This CDR3 reads CASSLKSLAGAVYEQYF. In nucleotides, the CDR3 is TGTGCCAGCAGCTTAAAGTCGCTAGCCGGAGCGGTCTACGAGCAGTACTTC. The chain uses TRBV13 and TRBJ2-7, with TRBD2 as a possible D gene (5 bases). Trimming pared 2 bases from V and 3 bases from J, leaving 20 bases between. Germline V gene sequence: CDR1 PRHDT, CDR2 FYEKMQ (reference sequence). This CDR3 comprises 17 residues.